Listed here are 25 T cell receptor beta chains from one sample, sequenced in a study of monozygotic twins with inflammatory bowel disease. TCRdb reanalyzed the 5' RACE reads and collapses them to one entry per CDR3 protein, without DNA. The table gives 85,000 to 110,000 distinct CDR3 sequences; the top ten clones make up approximately 2% of it. Sequencing was carried out using blood. The receptor source for this set is a human donor with ulcerative colitis or Crohn's disease, or a healthy co-twin of an affected twin (not recorded which).

The rearrangement joins TRBV9 to TRBJ1-2; TCRdb gives TRBD1 as the D gene, but with no DNA this cannot be confirmed. Germline loops: CDR1 SGDLS, CDR2 YYNGEE. This CDR3 comprises 17 residues. The CDR3 reads CASSPTSRGTANYGYTF.

This rearrangement joins TRBV18 to TRBJ1-1; TCRdb gives TRBD1 as the D gene, but with no DNA this cannot be confirmed. There are 14 residues in the CDR3. Germline-derived CDR1 and CDR2 are KGHSH and LQKENI. CDR3 sequence: CASSPQTGVTEAFF.

The chain is built from TRBV20-1 and TRBJ2-1. The germline gives CDR1 DFQATT, CDR2 SNEGSKA (reference sequence). CDR3 length: 14 residues. The CDR3 loop reads CSARSLAELNEQFF.

This chain joins TRBV6-5 and TRBJ2-1; there is no DNA to check the TCRdb D call of TRBD1. The CDR3 totals 13 residues. Germline values: CDR1 MNHEY, CDR2 SVGAGI. The CDR3 reads CASSYDRDNEQFF.

The chain is built from TRBV11-1 and TRBJ2-6; TCRdb proposes TRBD1, but this gene call is untestable without DNA. There are 18 residues in the CDR3. The V gene's germline CDR1 is SGHAT and CDR2 FQDESV (reference sequence). CDR3: CASSTSAGDLTGANVLTF.

CDR3: CASSFGLQETQYF. The chain has TRBV11-2 and TRBJ2-5. The CDR3 loop spans 13 amino acids. The V gene's germline CDR1 is SGHAT and CDR2 FQNNGV. The whole variable domain, filled in from reference TRBV11-2 and TRBJ2-5, reads EAGVAQSPRYKIIEKRQSVAFWCNPISGHATLYWYQQILGQGPKLLIQFQNNGVVDDSQLPKDRFSAERLKGVDSTLKIQPAKLEDSAVYLCASSFGLQETQYFGPGTRLLVL.

V usage is TRBV18 and J usage is TRBJ1-1. This CDR3 has 14 amino acids. Germline CDR1 and CDR2: KGHSH and LQKENI. The chain's CDR3 is CASSPGSMNTEAFF.

The chain recombines TRBV20-1 with TRBJ2-2; TCRdb selects TRBD1, and the lack of DNA leaves this call unchecked. The germline V gene has CDR1 DFQATT and CDR2 SNEGSKA (reference sequence). CDR3 length: 15 amino acids. CDR3 loop: CSVPGGLSFAGELFF.

This chain connects TRBV5-5 to TRBJ2-1; the D gene TCRdb calls, TRBD1, cannot be checked with no DNA. The CDR3 consists of 14 residues. In germline, CDR1 is SGHKS, CDR2 YYEKEE (reference sequence). The CDR3 sequence: CASSGYGQGKEQFF.

The chain recombines TRBV7-2 with TRBJ2-3. The CDR3 loop spans 14 amino acids. In germline, CDR1 is SGHTA, CDR2 FQGNSA. This CDR3 is CASSLAAYTDTQYF.

The CDR3 here is CASSPKVAETQYF. The J gene is TRBJ2-5, the V gene TRBV7-2; TCRdb returns TRBD1, unconfirmable since there is no DNA. CDR1 is SGHTA, CDR2 FQGNSA, per germline. The CDR3 runs 13 residues.

The genes are TRBV7-2 and TRBJ1-1; lacking DNA, the TRBD1 call made by TCRdb goes unchecked. This CDR3 comprises 15 residues. Germline CDR1 and CDR2: SGHTA and FQGNSA. CDR3 in amino acids: CASSTHPGTNTEAFF. Looking up the rest from reference TRBV7-2 and TRBJ1-1 gives the full variable domain: GAGVSQSPSNKVTEKGKDVELRCDPISGHTALYWYRQSLGQGLEFLIYFQGNSAPDKSGLPSDRFSAERTGGSVSTLTIQRTQQEDSAVYLCASSTHPGTNTEAFFGQGTRLTVV.

The rearrangement joins TRBV7-9 to TRBJ2-7; TCRdb selects TRBD1, and the lack of DNA leaves this call unchecked. This CDR3 contains 15 residues. Germline V lookup: CDR1 SEHNR, CDR2 FQNEAQ (reference sequence). CDR3 residues: CASSLEGHGSYEQYF.

The chain carries TRBV20-1 and TRBJ2-1; without DNA, the TCRdb call of TRBD1 cannot be checked. Germline values: CDR1 DFQATT, CDR2 SNEGSKA (reference sequence). CDR3 size: 12 residues. The chain's CDR3 is CSANSDRNEQFF.

The V gene is TRBV7-8, the J gene TRBJ1-5; TCRdb outputs TRBD1, but without DNA this stays unchecked. This CDR3 comprises 13 residues. Germline V gene lookup returns CDR1 SGHVS and CDR2 FQNEAQ. CDR3: CASSHDRAQPQHF. The full variable domain, rest sourced from reference TRBV7-8 and TRBJ1-5, is GAGVSQSPRYKVAKRGQDVALRCDPISGHVSLFWYQQALGQGPEFLTYFQNEAQLDKSGLPSDRFFAERPEGSVSTLKIQRTQQEDSAVYLCASSHDRAQPQHFGDGTRLSIL.

The J gene is TRBJ1-2, the V gene TRBV27; TCRdb's assignment of TRBD1 cannot be checked, as there is no DNA. The CDR3 is 16 residues long. CDR1 is MNHEY, CDR2 SMNVEV, per germline (reference sequence). The CDR3 protein is CASRGVEGRANYGYTF.

The chain uses TRBV18 and TRBJ2-7. Germline values: CDR1 KGHSH, CDR2 LQKENI. This CDR3 comprises 15 residues. The CDR3 spells CASSRRDNRPYEQYF. The entire variable domain, with the rest obtained from reference TRBV18 and TRBJ2-7, is as follows: NAGVMQNPRHLVRRRGQEARLRCSPMKGHSHVYWYRQLPEEGLKFMVYLQKENIIDESGMPKERFSAEFPKEGPSILRIQQVVRGDSAAYFCASSRRDNRPYEQYFGPGTRLTVT.

This chain connects TRBV11-2 to TRBJ2-2. The CDR3 has 14 residues. Germline V gene sequence: CDR1 SGHAT, CDR2 FQNNGV. The CDR3 loop is CASSSQAYRGELFF.

This chain joins TRBV27 and TRBJ2-7. Germline-derived CDR1 and CDR2 are MNHEY and SMNVEV (reference sequence). The CDR3 totals 14 residues. This chain's CDR3 is CASSLGVQPYEQYF.

V is TRBV12-5 and J is TRBJ2-3; absent DNA, TCRdb's TRBD1 call cannot be checked. In germline, CDR1 is LGHNT, CDR2 FRNRAP. The CDR3 extends over 15 amino acids. The CDR3 loop reads CASADDRGGTDTQYF.

This chain links TRBV27 with TRBJ2-7; TCRdb names TRBD1, which stays unverified in the absence of DNA. The germline V gene encodes CDR1 MNHEY and CDR2 SMNVEV (reference sequence). This CDR3 spans 14 amino acids. CDR3 region: CASSPPGLNTKQYF.

The genes are TRBV7-2 and TRBJ1-2; the D gene TCRdb calls, TRBD1, cannot be checked with no DNA. Per the germline V gene, CDR1 is SGHTA and CDR2 is FQGNSA. The CDR3 loop spans 15 amino acids. The CDR3 sequence is CASSFGGRGRYGYTF. The complete variable domain, with remaining parts taken from reference TRBV7-2 and TRBJ1-2, reads GAGVSQSPSNKVTEKGKDVELRCDPISGHTALYWYRQSLGQGLEFLIYFQGNSAPDKSGLPSDRFSAERTGGSVSTLTIQRTQQEDSAVYLCASSFGGRGRYGYTFGSGTRLTVV.

The chain links TRBV6-5 to TRBJ2-7; TCRdb gives TRBD2 as the D gene, but with no DNA this cannot be confirmed. CDR1 and CDR2 from the germline V gene are MNHEY and SVGAGI. The CDR3 runs to 13 residues. CDR3 in amino acids: CASGYSGAYEQYF.

The chain employs TRBV6-5 and TRBJ2-1. CDR1 and CDR2 from the germline V gene are MNHEY and SVGAGI. This CDR3 comprises 15 residues. The CDR3 loop reads CASSSTDKGDNEQFF.

The V gene is TRBV11-1, the J gene TRBJ2-3; lacking DNA, the TRBD1 call made by TCRdb goes unchecked. Germline CDR1 and CDR2: SGHAT and FQDESV (reference sequence). The CDR3 is 18 residues long. The CDR3 spells CASSLKPRTADPTDTQYF.